This T cell receptor (beta chain) was observed in a study of T cells in tuberculosis. TCR-alpha and TCR-beta chains were sequenced unpaired. Data came from immunoSEQ multiplex PCR; TCRdb stores just in-frame clones and leaves some out. The data show approximately 100,000 clones, with approximately 91% seen just once and 1.9% held by the top ten. Cells were sorted from thawed PBMC rested overnight and stained with GMM-loaded CD1B tetramer, viability dye and anti-CD3. C32 glucose monomycolate from Rhodococcus equi was loaded onto the CD1B tetramers. PBMC for tetramer sorting were first depleted of CD14-expressing monocytes. Approximately 95,000 tetramer-negative cells were sorted from each donor. The germline V gene has CDR1 MDHEN and CDR2 SYDVKM. Deletions cut 2 bases from V and 1 base from J, with 11 bases between. CDR3 size: 15 residues.

Specimen: CD1b-GMM tetramer-negative cells sorted from PBMCs. This receptor was identified in an adult woman with latent tuberculosis. The rearrangement links TRBV28 to TRBJ2-5; the D gene is possibly TRBD1 (6 bases). CDR3 sequence: CASSLVQGSQETQYF. The DNA for the CDR3 is TGTGCCAGCAGTTTAGTACAGGGATCCCAAGAGACCCAGTACTTC.